Sequencing of this T cell receptor (beta chain) was carried out in a study of identical twins. Via MiXCR, TCRdb re-called the 5' RACE reads, giving one row per CDR3 protein. The data show hundreds of thousands of distinct CDR3 sequences, 9.4% seen once. Germline values: CDR1 DFQATT, CDR2 SNEGSKA (reference sequence). V lost 3 bases and J lost 4, with 12 bases in between. The CDR3 length is 13 residues. This clonotype has just a few counts. The rearrangement uses TRBV20-1 and TRBJ2-5; TRBD2 is a possible D gene (6 bases). This sequence originates from a woman aged 18-29 years in good health. Sequencing was done on a sample of memory (CD45RO+) T cells sorted from blood. The CDR3 sequence: CSASSSAGETQYF. The CDR3 DNA is TGCAGTGCTAGCTCTAGCGCGGGAGAGACCCAGTACTTC.